This TCR beta chain was found in a study of CD8+CD57+ T cells in acquired aplastic anemia. Study-wide context: The DNA of sorted CD4+ and CD8+ cells averaged around 3.2 ug. Sequencing produced an average of about 9.8 million reads per healthy donor for CD4+ cells.

Germline CDR1 KGHDR, CDR2 SFDVKD. Trimming at V came to 5 bases and at J to 4 bases, leaving 7 bases not matched to a gene. The CDR3 runs 15 residues. Study results and caveats: Sharing between patients and controls was observed for twenty-nine CD8+ CDR3 sequences.

This clonotype was picked up many times. Its specificity is unknown. TCR beta VDJ and CDR3 were profiled, and genomic DNA was the template. Each CDR3 protein is one row after TCRdb ran MiXCR on the reads. The table shows about 210,000 distinct CDR3 sequences, with approximately 35% occurring only once. The origin of this receptor is a human donor in good health, serving as a control. The specimen was sorted CD4+, CD8+, or CD8+CD57+ T cells (not recorded which) from PBMCs. The J gene is TRBJ2-3, the V gene TRBV24-1, with 8 bases aligning to TRBD2. The CDR3 is CATSGNSGSSDTQYF. DNA of the CDR3: TGTGCCACCAGTGGGAACAGCGGGAGCTCAGATACGCAGTATTTT.